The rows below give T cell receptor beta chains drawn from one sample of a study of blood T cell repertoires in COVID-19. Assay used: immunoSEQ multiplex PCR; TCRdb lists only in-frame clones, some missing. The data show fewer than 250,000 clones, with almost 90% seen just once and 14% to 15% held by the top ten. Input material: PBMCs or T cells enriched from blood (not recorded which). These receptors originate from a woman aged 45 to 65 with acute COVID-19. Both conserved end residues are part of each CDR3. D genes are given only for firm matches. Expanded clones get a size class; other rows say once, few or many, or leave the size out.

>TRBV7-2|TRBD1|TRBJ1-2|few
TGTGCCAGCAGCTTAGGACAACTGACAGGGATACCTTATGGCTACACCTTC
CASSLGQLTGIPYGYTF
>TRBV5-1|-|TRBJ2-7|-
TGCGCCAGCAGCTTACACCACTACGAGCAGTACTTC
CASSLHHYEQYF
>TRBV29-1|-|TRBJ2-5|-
TGCAGCGTTGCATCAGGGGGGTCGTACCAAGAGACCCAGTACTTC
CSVASGGSYQETQYF
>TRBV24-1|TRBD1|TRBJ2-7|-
TGTGCCACCAGTGATTCTACCGGGACAGGGAACATGTACGAGCAGTACTTC
CATSDSTGTGNMYEQYF
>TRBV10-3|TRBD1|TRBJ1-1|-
TGTGCCATCAGGGGACAGGGAACGATGAGAAACACTGAAGCTTTCTTT
CAIRGQGTMRNTEAFF
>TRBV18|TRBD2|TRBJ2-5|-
TGTGCCAGCTCACCATCCTTAACGGGAGGAGAGACCCAGTACTTC
CASSPSLTGGETQYF
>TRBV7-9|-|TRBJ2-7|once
TGTGCCAGCAGCTTAGTAGGGGCAATCGAGCAGTACTTC
CASSLVGAIEQYF
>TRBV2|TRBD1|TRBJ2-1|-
TGTGCCAGCACCCGGGACAGGCATGAGCAGTTCTTC
CASTRDRHEQFF
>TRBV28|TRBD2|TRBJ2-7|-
TGTGCCAGCAGTCTCGGGGGGACTAGGACCCACGAGCAGTACTTC
CASSLGGTRTHEQYF
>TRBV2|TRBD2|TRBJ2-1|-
TGTGCCAGCAGTGACGCGGGGGGATACAATGAGCAGTTCTTC
CASSDAGGYNEQFF
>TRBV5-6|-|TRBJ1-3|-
TGTGCCAGCAGCTTACTCGGACAGACTGGAAACACCATATATTTT
CASSLLGQTGNTIYF
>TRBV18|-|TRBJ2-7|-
TGTGCCAGCTCACGGACAGCAACCTTTTACGAGCAGTACTTC
CASSRTATFYEQYF
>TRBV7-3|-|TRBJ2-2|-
TGTGCCAGCAGCTTGAACAGTCCGAACACCGGGGAGCTGTTTTTT
CASSLNSPNTGELFF
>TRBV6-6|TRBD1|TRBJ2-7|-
TGTGCCAGCAGACGGGACAGGGAGAGCTCCTACGAGCAGTACTTC
CASRRDRESSYEQYF
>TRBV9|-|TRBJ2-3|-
TGTGCCAGCAGCGTAGGAAAGACAGGAACGGGGAGCACAGATACGCAGTATTTT
CASSVGKTGTGSTDTQYF
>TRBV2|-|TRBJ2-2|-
TGTGCCAGCAGGGCGGGACGGACGAACACCGGGGAGCTGTTTTTT
CASRAGRTNTGELFF
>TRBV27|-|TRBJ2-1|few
TGTGCCAGCAGTCTGGCTTTGGGGAGCGTTCGGGGCAATGAGCAGTTCTTC
CASSLALGSVRGNEQFF
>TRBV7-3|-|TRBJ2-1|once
TGTGCCAGCAGCTCCCGGGGCCCACGTTTAGCGGATAGCTCCTACAATGAGCAGTTCTTC
CASSSRGPRLADSSYNEQFF
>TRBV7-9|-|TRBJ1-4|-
TGTGCCAGCAGCCCTGGGAGCGGGAATGAAAAACTGTTTTTT
CASSPGSGNEKLFF
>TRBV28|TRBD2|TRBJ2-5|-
TGTGCCAGCAGTTTTAGTCTCGGGAGGGGCGAAGAGACCCAGTACTTC
CASSFSLGRGEETQYF
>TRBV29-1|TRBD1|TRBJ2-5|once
TGCAGCGGTGTGGACAGGGGAGAGACCCAGTACTTC
CSGVDRGETQYF
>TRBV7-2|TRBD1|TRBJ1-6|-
TGTGCCAGCAGCAAGCAGGGGGCTGCAGGTTCACCCCTCCACTTT
CASSKQGAAGSPLHF
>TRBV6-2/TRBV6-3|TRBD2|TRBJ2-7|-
TGTGCCAGCAGTTACGGGTCTAGCGGGACGAGCTCCTACGAGCAGTACTTC
CASSYGSSGTSSYEQYF
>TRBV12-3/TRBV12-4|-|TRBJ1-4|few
TGTGCCAGCAGTCCACAGGGCAGAGAAAAACTGTTTTTT
CASSPQGREKLFF
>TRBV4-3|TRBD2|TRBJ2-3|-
TGCGCCAGCAGCCATTCCGGGAGGGCAGATACGCAGTATTTT
CASSHSGRADTQYF
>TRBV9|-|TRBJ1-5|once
TGTGCCAGCAGCAAATCGGGGGGGACGCATCAGCCCCAGCATTTT
CASSKSGGTHQPQHF
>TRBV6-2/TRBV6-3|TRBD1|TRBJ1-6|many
TGTGCCAGCAGTTCTTGGACAGGACTCTCCTATAATTCACCCCTCCACTTT
CASSSWTGLSYNSPLHF
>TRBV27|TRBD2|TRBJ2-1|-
TGTGCCAGCAGTTCGATCCTAGCGGGAGGGCCGAATGAGCAGTTCTTC
CASSSILAGGPNEQFF
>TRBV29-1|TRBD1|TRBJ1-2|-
TGCAGCGTCCGGAGGGGGCCGTTTGGGGGCTACACCTTC
CSVRRGPFGGYTF
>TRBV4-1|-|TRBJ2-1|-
TGCGCCAGCAGCCAAGTCGGGGTTACCTACAATGAGCAGTTCTTC
CASSQVGVTYNEQFF
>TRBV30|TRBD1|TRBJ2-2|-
TGTGCCTGGAGTGCCTCTGACAGGGTCTCCGGGGAGCTGTTTTTT
CAWSASDRVSGELFF
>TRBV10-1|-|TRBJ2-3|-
TGCGCCAGCAGTGAGCCACCGGGACTCCTCACAGATACGCAGTATTTT
CASSEPPGLLTDTQYF
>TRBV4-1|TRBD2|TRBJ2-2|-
TGCGCCAGCAGCCAAGTGAGCGGGAGCCTCGCCGGGGAGCTGTTTTTT
CASSQVSGSLAGELFF
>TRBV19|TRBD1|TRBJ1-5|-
TGTGCCAGTATCGCTCCGGGACAGGGAAGATATGGGAATCAGCCCCAGCATTTT
CASIAPGQGRYGNQPQHF
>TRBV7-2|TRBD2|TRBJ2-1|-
TGTGCCAGCAGCCCGGGACTAGCGGGAGGAGGTGAGCAGTTCTTC
CASSPGLAGGGEQFF
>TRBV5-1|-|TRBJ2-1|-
TGCGCCAGCAGCCTGGACGGGAGTTATGAGCAGTTCTTC
CASSLDGSYEQFF
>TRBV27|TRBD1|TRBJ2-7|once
TGTGCCAGCAGTCCCCGAGGGACAGGGGTTAACGAGCAGTACTTC
CASSPRGTGVNEQYF
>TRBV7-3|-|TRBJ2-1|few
TGTGCCAGCAGCTTACTTCCAGGGGACAATGAGCAGTTCTTC
CASSLLPGDNEQFF